Shown below are 13 T cell receptor beta chains from a single sample sequenced in a study of glioma-infiltrating T cells (dated by TCRdb to between 2015 and 2016). TCRdb shows the sequencer as Illumina MiSeq. TCR alpha and beta CDR3 regions were amplified with the iRepertoire nested amplicon-rescue multiplex PCR (arm-PCR) platform from RNA. The raw public reads went through TCRdb reprocessing: fastp at Q25, MiXCR clone calling, in-frame beta chains kept. All rows with the same CDR3 protein become a single entry with the most common DNA and genes. A total of about 380,000 distinct CDR3 sequences appear in this sample, 35% to 45% of them only once. More than 10% of the sample comes from the top ten. Sequencing was carried out using glioma tissue, nonneoplastic brain tissue, or PBMCs (not recorded which). Source of these receptors: a human donor with low-grade glioma or glioblastoma, undergoing nonglioma brain surgery, or in good health (not recorded which).

The V call is TRBV28, the J call TRBJ1-1; 10 nucleotides line up with TRBD1. Trimming removed 11 bases from V and 7 bases from J; junction bases left unmatched: 10. The CDR3 has 13 amino acids. CDR1 is MDHEN and CDR2 is SYDVKM in the germline V gene. CDR3 in DNA: TGTGCCGGCGGAATGACAGGGGGCAATGAAGCTTTCTTT. Translation gives CAGGMTGGNEAFF.

This clonotype has just one count. A single base separates this from a much larger clone, so it may be a read error. The chain recombines TRBV7-2 with TRBJ1-6; D is undetermined. Germline V gene sequence: CDR1 SGHTA, CDR2 FQGNSA. The CDR3 is 13 amino acids. CDR3 in DNA: TGTGCCGGCAGCTTACTTCATAGGTCACCCCTCCACTTT. The encoded protein is CAGSLLHRSPLHF.

CDR3 protein: CASRPGTRDIQYF. The DNA of the CDR3 is TGTGCCAGCAGACCCGGGACGAGGGACATTCAGTACTTC. The J gene is TRBJ2-4, the V gene TRBV6-6; D possibly matches TRBD1 or TRBD2 (5 bases each). Germline V gene lookup returns CDR1 MNHNY and CDR2 SVGAGI (reference sequence). Trimming took off 6 bases at V and 8 bases at J, with 14 bases between the two ends. The CDR3 is 13 amino acids.

The chain has TRBV27 and TRBJ1-6, with TRBD1 matching over 7 bases. V lost 6 bases to trimming and J lost 2 bases; unmatched junction nucleotides: 4. Germline CDR1 is MNHEY and CDR2 is SMNVEV (reference sequence). The CDR3 length is 15 residues. The CDR3 protein is CASSATGTYNSPLHF. The CDR3 DNA is TGTGCCAGCAGCGCGACAGGGACCTATAATTCACCCCTCCACTTT.

The chain carries TRBV29-1 and TRBJ1-2; D is unresolved. Germline values: CDR1 SQVTM, CDR2 ANQGSEA. V was pared by 3 bases and J by 4 bases, with 9 bases between. This CDR3 has 12 residues. Written as DNA, the CDR3 is TGCAGCGTTGACTCGCAAGGCTATGGCTACACCTTC. Translation: CSVDSQGYGYTF.

This sequence joins TRBV20-1 and TRBJ1-2; 7 nucleotides align to TRBD1. Germline V gene sequence: CDR1 DFQATT, CDR2 SNEGSKA (reference sequence). The trim removed 6 bases at V and 8 bases at J, leaving 3 bases unmatched. CDR3 length: 10 amino acids. For the CDR3, the DNA is TGCAGTGCGACAGGGCGAGGCTACACCTTC. It translates to CSATGRGYTF.

Concerning this clonotype: At one of its ends the junction is not consistent with the germline gene, which may arise from a read error. The J gene is TRBJ1-1, the V gene TRBV27; a possible D gene is TRBD1 (5 bases). Germline values: CDR1 MNHEY, CDR2 SMNVEV (reference sequence). This CDR3 is 14 amino acids long. CDR3 DNA: TGTGCCAGCAGGGAGTGTGAGGGGAACAATGAAGCTTTCTTT. This codes for CASRECEGNNEAFF.

At least ten counts were recorded for this clonotype. V gene TRBV27 combines with J gene TRBJ1-3; D unresolved. Per the germline V gene, CDR1 is MNHEY and CDR2 is SMNVEV (reference sequence). This CDR3 is built from 14 residues. The V and J ends lost 6 bases and 3 bases respectively, with 12 bases between them. CDR3 region: CASRLRAHGNTIYF. The CDR3 nucleotides read TGTGCCAGCAGATTAAGGGCCCATGGAAACACCATATATTTT.

This clonotype was counted at least ten times. V usage is TRBV20-1 and J usage is TRBJ2-1; TRBD2 aligns across 10 bases. This CDR3 spans 15 amino acids. The ends lost 7 bases at V and 6 bases at J; junction bases unmatched: 12. Germline values: CDR1 DFQATT, CDR2 SNEGSKA (reference sequence). The CDR3 DNA follows: TGCAGTGTCCCGGGACTAGCGCTAGGGATCAATGAGCAGTTCTTC. It translates to CSVPGLALGINEQFF.

The chain couples TRBV15 to TRBJ2-1; either TRBD1 or TRBD2 may supply D (5 bases each). CDR1 is LNHNV, CDR2 YYDKDF, per germline (reference sequence). V was clipped by 1 base and J by 1 base, with 5 bases between them. The CDR3 runs to 14 residues. CDR3 region: CATSRGGSYNEQFF. The CDR3 DNA reads as TGTGCCACCAGCAGAGGGGGGTCCTACAATGAGCAGTTCTTC.

V gene TRBV7-2 combines with J gene TRBJ1-1; D is possibly TRBD1 (6 bases). The CDR3 totals 15 residues. Germline lookup yields CDR1 SGHTA and CDR2 FQGNSA. The ends were cut back, 1 base at V and 3 bases at J, with 12 bases in the middle. The CDR3 is CASSLGGGPDTEAFF. In DNA form, the CDR3 reads TGTGCCAGCAGCTTAGGTGGGGGGCCAGACACTGAAGCTTTCTTT. The complete variable domain, with remaining parts taken from reference TRBV7-2 and TRBJ1-1, reads GAGVSQSPSNKVTEKGKDVELRCDPISGHTALYWYRQSLGQGLEFLIYFQGNSAPDKSGLPSDRFSAERTGGSVSTLTIQRTQQEDSAVYLCASSLGGGPDTEAFFGQGTRLTVV.

Note on this clonotype: A clone one base away is much larger, so this may be a read error. CDR3 bases: TGTGCCAGCAGTTTGGTAGGGTCTAGTGGGACCGGGGAGCTGTTTTTT. Protein sequence: CASSLVGSSGTGELFF. The rearrangement uses TRBV27 and TRBJ2-2; D uncertain. CDR1 MNHEY and CDR2 SMNVEV come from the germline V gene (reference sequence). CDR3 length equals 16 residues. V was trimmed by 3 bases and J by 5 bases, leaving 16 bases between them.

The sample holds many counts of this clonotype. J is TRBJ2-1 and V is TRBV6-1; TRBD2 aligns across 8 bases. Germline values: CDR1 MNHNS, CDR2 SASEGT. CDR3 length: 15 amino acids. J lost 4 bases, V lost 4 bases, and 6 bases had no gene match. The CDR3 sequence: CASSVAGSSYNEQFF. The CDR3 DNA follows: TGTGCCAGCAGTGTAGCGGGATCTTCGTACAATGAGCAGTTCTTC.